The 4 T cell receptor beta chains below come from one sample, sequenced in a study of technical replicates of blood from a few donors. This table comes from immunoSEQ multiplex PCR, and its TCRdb copy is limited to in-frame clones, with some not included. The sample contains around 84,000 clones, approximately 90% of which appear only once. The specimen sequenced was T cells isolated from PBMCs. These receptors all come from a human donor in good health.

The gene calls are TRBV27 and TRBJ2-7; D may be TRBD1 (6 bases). CDR3 length: 14 residues. CDR1 is MNHEY and CDR2 is SMNVEV in the germline V gene (reference sequence). The germline V and J ends were trimmed by 5 bases and 3 bases, with 14 bases remaining between them. The CDR3 protein is CASSTLGGSYEQYF. The CDR3 DNA follows: TGTGCCAGCAGTACCCTAGGGGGTAGCTACGAGCAGTACTTC.

The rearrangement joins TRBV6-1 to TRBJ2-7, with TRBD1 as a possible D gene (6 bases). Germline values: CDR1 MNHNS, CDR2 SASEGT. V was clipped by 0 bases and J by 3 bases, with 12 bases between them. The CDR3 runs 15 residues. CDR3 nucleotide sequence: TGTGCCAGCAGTGAAGCGCAGGGGTGGGGCTACGAGCAGTACTTC. Its protein is CASSEAQGWGYEQYF.

The chain carries TRBV6-1 and TRBJ2-3, with TRBD2 matching 8 bases. With V trimmed by 5 bases and J by 5 bases, 9 bases remained unmatched. CDR1 and CDR2 (germline): MNHNS, SASEGT. This CDR3 has 15 amino acids. The CDR3 sequence is CASSHSGEGGDTQYF. CDR3 DNA sequence: TGTGCCAGCAGTCATAGCGGGGAGGGTGGAGATACGCAGTATTTT.

V usage is TRBV4-1 and J usage is TRBJ2-3; D gene uncertain. The CDR3 covers 15 residues. The germline CDR1 and CDR2 sequences are MGHRA and YSYEKL. V gave up 1 base and J gave up 2 bases, with 10 bases separating them. The CDR3 is CASSQGGYPTDTQYF. CDR3 nucleotide sequence: TGCGCCAGCAGCCAAGGAGGATATCCCACAGATACGCAGTATTTT.